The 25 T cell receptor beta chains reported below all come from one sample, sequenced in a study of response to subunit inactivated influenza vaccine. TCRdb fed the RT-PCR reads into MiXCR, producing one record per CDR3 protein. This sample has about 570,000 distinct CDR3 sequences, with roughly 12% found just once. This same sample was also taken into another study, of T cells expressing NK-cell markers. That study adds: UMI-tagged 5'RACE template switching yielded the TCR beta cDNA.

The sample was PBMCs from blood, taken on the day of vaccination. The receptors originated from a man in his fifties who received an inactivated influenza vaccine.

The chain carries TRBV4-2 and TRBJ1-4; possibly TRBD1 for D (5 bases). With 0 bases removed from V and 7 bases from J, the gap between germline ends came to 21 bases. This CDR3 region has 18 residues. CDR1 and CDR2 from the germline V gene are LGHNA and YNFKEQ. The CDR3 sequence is CASSQDQGRFAQGEKLFF. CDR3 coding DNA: TGTGCCAGCAGCCAAGATCAGGGACGGTTCGCCCAGGGTGAAAAACTGTTTTTT.

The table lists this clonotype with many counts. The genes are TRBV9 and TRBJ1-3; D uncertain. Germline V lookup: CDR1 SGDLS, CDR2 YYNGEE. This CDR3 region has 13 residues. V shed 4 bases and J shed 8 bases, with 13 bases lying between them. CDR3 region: CASSPSIWDTIYF. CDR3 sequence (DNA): TGTGCCAGCAGCCCGTCGATTTGGGACACCATATATTTT.

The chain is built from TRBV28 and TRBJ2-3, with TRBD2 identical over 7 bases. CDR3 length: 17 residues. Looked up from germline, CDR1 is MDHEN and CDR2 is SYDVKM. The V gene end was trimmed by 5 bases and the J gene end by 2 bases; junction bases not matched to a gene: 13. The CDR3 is CASSPPGGGSTTDTQYF. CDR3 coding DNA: TGTGCCAGCAGTCCCCCGGGAGGCGGGAGTACCACAGATACGCAGTATTTT.

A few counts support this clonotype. CDR3 loop: CATSDFPGTEAFF. The CDR3 region has the DNA TGTGCCACCAGTGATTTCCCTGGGACTGAAGCTTTCTTT. V is TRBV24-1 and J is TRBJ1-1; no reliable D call. This CDR3 region has 13 residues. V was pared by 1 base and J by 5 bases, with 7 bases between. Germline V gene sequence: CDR1 KGHDR, CDR2 SFDVKD.

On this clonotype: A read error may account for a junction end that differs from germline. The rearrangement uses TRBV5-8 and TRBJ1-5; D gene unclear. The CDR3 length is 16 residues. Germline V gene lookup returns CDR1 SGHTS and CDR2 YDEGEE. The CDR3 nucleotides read TGTGCCTGCAGCGAGCAGAATAGGGTTCCGAATCAGCCCCAGCATTTT. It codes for CACSEQNRVPNQPQHF.

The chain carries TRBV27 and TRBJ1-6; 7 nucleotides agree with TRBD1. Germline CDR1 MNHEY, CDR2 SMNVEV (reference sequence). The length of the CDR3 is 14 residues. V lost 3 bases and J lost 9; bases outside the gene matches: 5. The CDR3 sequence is CASSFATGRSPLHF. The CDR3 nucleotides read TGTGCCAGCAGTTTCGCGACAGGGCGTTCACCCCTCCACTTT.

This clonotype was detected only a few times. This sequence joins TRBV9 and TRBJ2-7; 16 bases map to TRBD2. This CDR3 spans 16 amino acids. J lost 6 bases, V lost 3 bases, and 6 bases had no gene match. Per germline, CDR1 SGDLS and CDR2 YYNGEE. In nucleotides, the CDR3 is TGTGCCAGCAGCGGGGGACTAGCGGGAGGGCCGGGCGAGCAGTACTTC. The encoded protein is CASSGGLAGGPGEQYF.

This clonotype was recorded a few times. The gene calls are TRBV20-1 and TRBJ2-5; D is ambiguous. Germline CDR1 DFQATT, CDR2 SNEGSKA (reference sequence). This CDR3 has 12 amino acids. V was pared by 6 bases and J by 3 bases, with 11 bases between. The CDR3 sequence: CSAHYSEETQYF. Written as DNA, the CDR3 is TGCAGTGCCCACTACAGCGAAGAGACCCAGTACTTC.

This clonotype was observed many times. As DNA, the CDR3 is TGCGCCAGCACGAGGGAACTAGCGGGAGGAGGTGAGCAGTTCTTC. Its protein product is CASTRELAGGGEQFF. The V gene is TRBV5-1, the J gene TRBJ2-1, with TRBD2 identical over 12 bases. The CDR3 runs 15 residues. Germline V gives CDR1 SGHRS, CDR2 YFSETQ. V was pared by 6 bases and J by 9 bases, with 10 bases of the junction left unmatched.

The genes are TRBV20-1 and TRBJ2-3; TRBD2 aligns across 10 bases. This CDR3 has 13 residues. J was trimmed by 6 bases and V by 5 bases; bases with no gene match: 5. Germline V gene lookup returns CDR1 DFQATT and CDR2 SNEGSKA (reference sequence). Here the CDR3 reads CSALAGGLDTQYF. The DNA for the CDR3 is TGCAGTGCTTTAGCGGGAGGTCTTGATACGCAGTATTTT.

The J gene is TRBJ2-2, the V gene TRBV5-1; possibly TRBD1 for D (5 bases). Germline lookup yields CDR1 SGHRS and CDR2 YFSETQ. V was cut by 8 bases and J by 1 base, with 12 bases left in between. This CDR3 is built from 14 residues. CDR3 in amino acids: CASRAGWNTGELFF. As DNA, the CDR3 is TGCGCCAGTCGGGCAGGGTGGAACACCGGGGAGCTGTTTTTT.

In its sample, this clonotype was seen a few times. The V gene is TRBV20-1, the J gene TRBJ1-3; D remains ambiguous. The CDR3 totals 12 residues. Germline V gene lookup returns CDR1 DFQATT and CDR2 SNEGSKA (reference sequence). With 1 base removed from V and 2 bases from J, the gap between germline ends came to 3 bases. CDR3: CSARGPGNTIYF. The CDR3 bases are TGCAGTGCTAGAGGTCCTGGAAACACCATATATTTT.

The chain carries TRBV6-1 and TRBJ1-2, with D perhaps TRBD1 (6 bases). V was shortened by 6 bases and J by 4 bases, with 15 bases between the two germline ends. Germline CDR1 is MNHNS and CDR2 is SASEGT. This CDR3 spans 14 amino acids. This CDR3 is CASSRGLDSYGYTF. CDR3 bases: TGTGCCAGCAGCCGGGGGCTGGACTCCTATGGCTACACCTTC.

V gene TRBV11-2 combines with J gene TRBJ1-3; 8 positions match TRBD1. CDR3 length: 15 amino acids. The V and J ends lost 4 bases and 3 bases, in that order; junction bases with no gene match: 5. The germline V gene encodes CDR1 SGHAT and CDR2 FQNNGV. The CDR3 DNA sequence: TGTGCCAGCAGCTCGGGACAGGTCCTTGGAAACACCATATATTTT. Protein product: CASSSGQVLGNTIYF.

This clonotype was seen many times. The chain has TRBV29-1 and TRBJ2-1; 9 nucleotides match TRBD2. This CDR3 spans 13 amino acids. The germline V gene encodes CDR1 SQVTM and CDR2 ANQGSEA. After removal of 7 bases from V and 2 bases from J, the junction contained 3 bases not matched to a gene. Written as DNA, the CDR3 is TGCAGCGGAGTAGCGGGAGCCTACAATGAGCAGTTCTTC. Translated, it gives CSGVAGAYNEQFF.

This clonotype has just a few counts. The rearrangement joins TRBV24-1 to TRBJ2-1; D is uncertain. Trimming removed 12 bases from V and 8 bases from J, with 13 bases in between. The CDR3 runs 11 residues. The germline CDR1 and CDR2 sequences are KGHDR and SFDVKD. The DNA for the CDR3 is TGTGCCTCGGCTAGTCTCTATGAGCAGTTCTTC. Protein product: CASASLYEQFF.

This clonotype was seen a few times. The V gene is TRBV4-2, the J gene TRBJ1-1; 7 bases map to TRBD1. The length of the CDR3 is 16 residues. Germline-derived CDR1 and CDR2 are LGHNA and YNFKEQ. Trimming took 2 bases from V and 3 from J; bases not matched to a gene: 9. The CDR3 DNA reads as TGTGCCAGCAGCCAACTCCCCGGACAGGACTACACTGAAGCTTTCTTT. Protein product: CASSQLPGQDYTEAFF.

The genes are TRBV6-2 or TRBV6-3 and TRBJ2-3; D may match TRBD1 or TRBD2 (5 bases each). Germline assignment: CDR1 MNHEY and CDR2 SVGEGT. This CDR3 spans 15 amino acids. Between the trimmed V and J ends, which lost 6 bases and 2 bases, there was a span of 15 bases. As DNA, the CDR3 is TGTGCCAGCAGAGACCCGGGACCTTCCACAGATACGCAGTATTTT. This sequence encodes CASRDPGPSTDTQYF.

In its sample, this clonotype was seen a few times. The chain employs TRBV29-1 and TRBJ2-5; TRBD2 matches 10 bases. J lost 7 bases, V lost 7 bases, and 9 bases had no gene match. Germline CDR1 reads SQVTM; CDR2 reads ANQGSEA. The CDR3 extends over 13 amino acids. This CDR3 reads CSDLRTSGATQYF. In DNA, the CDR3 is TGCAGCGACCTTAGGACTAGCGGCGCGACCCAGTACTTC.

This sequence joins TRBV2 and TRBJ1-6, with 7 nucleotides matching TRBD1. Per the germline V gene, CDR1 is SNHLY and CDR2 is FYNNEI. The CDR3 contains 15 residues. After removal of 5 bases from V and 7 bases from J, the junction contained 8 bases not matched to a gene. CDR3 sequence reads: CASSYPGQLNSPLHF. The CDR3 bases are TGTGCCAGCAGTTACCCGGGACAGTTAAATTCACCCCTCCACTTT.

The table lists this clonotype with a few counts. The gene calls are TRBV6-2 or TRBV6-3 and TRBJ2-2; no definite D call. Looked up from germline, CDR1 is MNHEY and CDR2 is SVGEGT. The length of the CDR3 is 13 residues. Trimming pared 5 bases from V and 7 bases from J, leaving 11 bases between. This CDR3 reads CASSTPLHGELFF. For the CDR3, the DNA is TGTGCCAGCAGTACACCGCTGCACGGGGAGCTGTTTTTT.

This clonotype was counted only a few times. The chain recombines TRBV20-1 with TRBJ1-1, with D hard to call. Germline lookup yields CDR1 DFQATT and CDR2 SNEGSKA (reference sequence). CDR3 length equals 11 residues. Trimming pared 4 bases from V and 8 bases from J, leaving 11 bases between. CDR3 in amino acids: CSATAQLEAFF. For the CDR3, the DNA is TGCAGTGCTACAGCCCAGTTAGAAGCTTTCTTT.

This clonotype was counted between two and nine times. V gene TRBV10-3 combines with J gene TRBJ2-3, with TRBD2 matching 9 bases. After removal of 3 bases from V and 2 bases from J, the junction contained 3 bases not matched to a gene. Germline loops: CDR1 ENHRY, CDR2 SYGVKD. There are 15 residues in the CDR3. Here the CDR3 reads CAISDRGGVTDTQYF. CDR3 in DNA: TGTGCCATCAGTGATCGCGGGGGGGTCACAGATACGCAGTATTTT.

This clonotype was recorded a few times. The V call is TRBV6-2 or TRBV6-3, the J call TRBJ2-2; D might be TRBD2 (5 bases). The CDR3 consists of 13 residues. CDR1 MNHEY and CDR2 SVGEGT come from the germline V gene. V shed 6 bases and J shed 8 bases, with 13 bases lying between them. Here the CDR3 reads CASRPFGGGELFF. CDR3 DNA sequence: TGTGCCAGCAGACCGTTCGGAGGAGGGGAGCTGTTTTTT.

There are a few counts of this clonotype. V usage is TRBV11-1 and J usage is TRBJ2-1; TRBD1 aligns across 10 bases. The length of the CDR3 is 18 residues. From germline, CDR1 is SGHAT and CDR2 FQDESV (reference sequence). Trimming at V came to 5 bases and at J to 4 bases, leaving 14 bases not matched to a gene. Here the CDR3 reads CASSRGKMGQGFYNEQFF. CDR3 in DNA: TGTGCCAGCAGCCGCGGGAAAATGGGACAGGGGTTTTACAATGAGCAGTTCTTC.